This TCR beta chain emerged from a study of PD-1 blockade in classical Hodgkin lymphoma. Turning to the study itself: Each patient was given nivolumab 3 mg/kg through a vein every 2 weeks. Study-level findings and limits: Diminished baseline TCR diversity has been reported in newly diagnosed patients relative to healthy donors. The CD4+ diversity rise by C4D1 was clearest in complete responders.

The method was immunoSEQ multiplex PCR; TCRdb's version includes in-frame clones alone and lacks a portion of them. Of fewer than 15,000 clones in the sample, 75% to 90% were seen once. The germline V and J ends were trimmed by 0 bases and 2 bases, with 17 bases remaining between them. The CDR3 loop spans 17 amino acids. Germline V gene data show CDR1 as LGHNA and CDR2 as YNFKEQ. Brentuximab vedotin exposure varied, and every patient relapsed after autologous stem cell transplantation. Using magnetic negative selection, the CD4+ T cells were separated out of thawed PBMCs. Best responses were complete response, partial response or progressive disease. A word on this clone: Its specificity is unknown.

The clonotype originates from a human donor with classical Hodgkin lymphoma. The sequenced sample was CD4+ T cells from blood, obtained at baseline. The chain has TRBV4-2 and TRBJ2-7; no clear D gene. CDR3 in amino acids: CASSQDVPFGGTYEQYF. The CDR3 DNA reads TGTGCCAGCAGCCAAGATGTCCCCTTTGGCGGAACCTACGAGCAGTACTTC.